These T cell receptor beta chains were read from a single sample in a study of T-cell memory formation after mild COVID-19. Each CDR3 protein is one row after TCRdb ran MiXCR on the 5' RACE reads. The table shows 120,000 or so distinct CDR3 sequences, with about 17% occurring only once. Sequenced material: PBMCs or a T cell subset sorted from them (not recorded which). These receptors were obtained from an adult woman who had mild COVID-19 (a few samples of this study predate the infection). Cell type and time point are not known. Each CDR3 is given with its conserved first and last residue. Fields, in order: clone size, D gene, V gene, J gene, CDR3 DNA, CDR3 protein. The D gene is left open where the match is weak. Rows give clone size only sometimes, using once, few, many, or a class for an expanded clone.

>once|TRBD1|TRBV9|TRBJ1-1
TGTGCCAGCAGCGCACGGGGACAGGGGGCGTACACTGAAGCTTTCTTT
CASSARGQGAYTEAFF
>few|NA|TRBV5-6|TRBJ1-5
TGTGCCAGCAGCTTAAGTGTAGCGGGGGGCAATCAGCCCCAGCATTTT
CASSLSVAGGNQPQHF
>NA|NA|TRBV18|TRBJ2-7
TGTGCCAGCTCCCCCTCAACGGCCCCCTACGAGCAGTACTTC
CASSPSTAPYEQYF
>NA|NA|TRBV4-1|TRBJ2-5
TGCGCCAGCAGCCCAGACACTAGTGGGACCCAGTACTTC
CASSPDTSGTQYF
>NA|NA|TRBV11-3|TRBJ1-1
TGTGCCAGCACCGGCGGGGGGGGGAGGTCTGAAGCTTTCTTT
CASTGGGGRSEAFF
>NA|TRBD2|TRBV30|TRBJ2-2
TGTGCCTGGAGTGTTTTGGGACTAGCGGATAACACCGGGGAGCTGTTTTTT
CAWSVLGLADNTGELFF
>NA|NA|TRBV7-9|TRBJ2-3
TGTGCCAGCAGCCCACGGGAAACAGGGTCCCACACAGATACGCAGTATTTT
CASSPRETGSHTDTQYF
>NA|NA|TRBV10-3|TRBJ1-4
TGTGCCAATTTTTCGGGCAGGGATAATGAAAAACTGTTTTTT
CANFSGRDNEKLFF
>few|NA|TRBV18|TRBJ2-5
TGTGCCAGCTCACCACCCGGAGGACGCCAAGAGACCCAGTACTTC
CASSPPGGRQETQYF
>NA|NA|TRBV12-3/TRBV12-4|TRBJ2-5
TGTGCCAGCAGTTTACCGACAACGCAAGAGACCCAGTACTTC
CASSLPTTQETQYF
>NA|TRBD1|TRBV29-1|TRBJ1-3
TGCAGCGTAACCGGGACAGGGACTGGAAACACCATATATTTT
CSVTGTGTGNTIYF
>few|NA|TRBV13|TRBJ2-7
TGTGCCAGCAGCCAGGGGCTGTACGAGCAGTACTTC
CASSQGLYEQYF
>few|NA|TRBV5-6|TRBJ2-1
TGTGCCAGCAGCCCCTCCCGGCTATTCGCAAACGAGCAGTTCTTC
CASSPSRLFANEQFF
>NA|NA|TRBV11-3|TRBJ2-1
TGTGCCAGCAGCTTAACTAGGTCTTACAATGAGCAGTTCTTC
CASSLTRSYNEQFF
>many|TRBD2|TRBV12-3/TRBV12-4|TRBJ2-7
TGTGCCAGCAGTCGACTAGCGGGATACTACGAGCAGTACTTC
CASSRLAGYYEQYF
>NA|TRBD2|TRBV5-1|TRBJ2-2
TGCGCCAGCAGCTCCGGGACTATCGGCACCGGGGAGCTGTTTTTT
CASSSGTIGTGELFF
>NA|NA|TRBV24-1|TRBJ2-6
TGTGCCACCAGTGACACAACGGGCCCCGGCGGGGCCAACGTCCTGACTTTC
CATSDTTGPGGANVLTF
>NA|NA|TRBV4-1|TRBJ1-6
TGCGCCAGCAGCCCCATGGCGCCGGGGGGATCACCCCTCCACTTT
CASSPMAPGGSPLHF
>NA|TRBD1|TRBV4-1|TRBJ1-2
TGCGCCAGCAGCCAGGGGACGACAGGGTCGAACTATGGCTACACCTTC
CASSQGTTGSNYGYTF
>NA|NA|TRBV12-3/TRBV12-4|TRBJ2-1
TGTGCCAGCAGTTTCATCGATGAGCAGTTCTTC
CASSFIDEQFF
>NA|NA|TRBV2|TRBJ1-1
TGTGCCAGCACACTTGAACAGTCTCACACTGAAGCTTTCTTT
CASTLEQSHTEAFF
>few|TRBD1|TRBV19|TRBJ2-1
TGTGCCAGTAGTTGGGGACAGGGGGCTTTCAATGAGCAGTTCTTC
CASSWGQGAFNEQFF
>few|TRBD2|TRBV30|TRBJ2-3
TGTGCCTGGACCGCCGCAGCGGGGATGGCAGATACGCAGTATTTT
CAWTAAAGMADTQYF
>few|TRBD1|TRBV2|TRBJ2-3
TGTGCCAGCAGTGAATCGCAGGGGGCAAGCACAGATACGCAGTATTTT
CASSESQGASTDTQYF
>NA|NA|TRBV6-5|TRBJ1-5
TGTGCCAGCCGTCAAAAGGGGCCGTCATATAGCAATCAGCCCCAGCATTTT
CASRQKGPSYSNQPQHF
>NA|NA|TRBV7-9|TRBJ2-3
TGTGCCAGCAGCCGGACCGAGGATACGCAGTATTTT
CASSRTEDTQYF
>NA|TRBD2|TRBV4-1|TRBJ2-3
TGCGCCAGCAGCGGGGAACTAGCGGGGCTGACTTTT
CASSGELAGLTF
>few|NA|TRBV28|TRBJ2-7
TGTGCCAGCAGCCCTCCCCGCGGGGAGCAGTACTTC
CASSPPRGEQYF
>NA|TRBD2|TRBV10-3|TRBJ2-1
TGTGCCATCAGTGGGACTAGCGGGAGGGCCCTCTCCTACAATGAGCAGTTCTTC
CAISGTSGRALSYNEQFF
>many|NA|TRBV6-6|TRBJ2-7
TGTGCCAGCAGCCACGGAGGGACGCTAAGCGAGCAGTACTTC
CASSHGGTLSEQYF
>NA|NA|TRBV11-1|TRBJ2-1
TGTGCCAGCAGCTTAGGTGTGTACACAGACTCCTACAATGAGCAGTTCTTC
CASSLGVYTDSYNEQFF
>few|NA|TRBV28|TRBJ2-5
TGTGCCAGCAGTCTCTCGAGGGGGTCGGGGGAGACCCAGTACTTC
CASSLSRGSGETQYF
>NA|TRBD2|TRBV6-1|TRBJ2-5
TGTGCCAGCAGTCCGAGACTAGCGGGGGTGGAGACCCAGTACTTC
CASSPRLAGVETQYF
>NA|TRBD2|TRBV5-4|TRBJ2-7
TGTGCCAGCAGCTTGGGGATCATAACGGGGGGGCCGGTCGGCGACGAGCAGTACTTC
CASSLGIITGGPVGDEQYF
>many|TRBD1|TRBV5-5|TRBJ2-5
TGTGCCAGCAGCTTGCCAGGGGGAGAGACCCAGTACTTC
CASSLPGGETQYF
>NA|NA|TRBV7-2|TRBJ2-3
TGTGCCAGCAGCTTGTTTAGCGGCACAGATACGCAGTATTTT
CASSLFSGTDTQYF
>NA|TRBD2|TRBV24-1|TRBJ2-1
TGTGCCACCTCCAAAAGAGCGGGAGGGCTCTCCTACAATGAGCAGTTCTTC
CATSKRAGGLSYNEQFF
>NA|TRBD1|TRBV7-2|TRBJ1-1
TGTGCCAGCAGCTTAGCCGGGACAGGGAAAGCTGAAGCTTTCTTT
CASSLAGTGKAEAFF
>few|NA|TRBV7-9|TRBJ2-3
TGTGCCAGCAGCATAGGGTATGAGGATACGCAGTATTTT
CASSIGYEDTQYF
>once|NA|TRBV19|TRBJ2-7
TGTGCCAGTAGTACCACCGGGACGGACTCCTACGAGCAGTACTTC
CASSTTGTDSYEQYF
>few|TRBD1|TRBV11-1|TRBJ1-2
TGTGCCAGCAGCCCGGGGACAGGTCTTGGCTACACCTTC
CASSPGTGLGYTF
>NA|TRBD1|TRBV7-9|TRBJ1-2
TGTGCCAGCAGCTTAGCGCTCGGACAGGCTAACTATGGCTACACCTTC
CASSLALGQANYGYTF
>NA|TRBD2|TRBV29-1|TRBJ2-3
TGCAGCGTGATAGCGGGAGGTGCGGCAGATACGCAGTATTTT
CSVIAGGAADTQYF
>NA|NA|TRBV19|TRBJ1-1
TGTGCCAGTAGTTTCAGGACGGGCACTGAAGCTTTCTTT
CASSFRTGTEAFF
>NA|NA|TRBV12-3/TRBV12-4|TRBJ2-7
TGTGCCAGCAGTTGGGGTCGTAGGGGGGGCCCCTACGAGCAGTACTTC
CASSWGRRGGPYEQYF
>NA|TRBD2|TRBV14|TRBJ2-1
TGTGCCAGCAGCCACCCTAGCGGGACGTACAATGAGCAGTTCTTC
CASSHPSGTYNEQFF
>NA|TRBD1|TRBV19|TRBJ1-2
TGTGCCACCCGGGGGACAGGGGGCGCAGGTGGCTACACCTTC
CATRGTGGAGGYTF